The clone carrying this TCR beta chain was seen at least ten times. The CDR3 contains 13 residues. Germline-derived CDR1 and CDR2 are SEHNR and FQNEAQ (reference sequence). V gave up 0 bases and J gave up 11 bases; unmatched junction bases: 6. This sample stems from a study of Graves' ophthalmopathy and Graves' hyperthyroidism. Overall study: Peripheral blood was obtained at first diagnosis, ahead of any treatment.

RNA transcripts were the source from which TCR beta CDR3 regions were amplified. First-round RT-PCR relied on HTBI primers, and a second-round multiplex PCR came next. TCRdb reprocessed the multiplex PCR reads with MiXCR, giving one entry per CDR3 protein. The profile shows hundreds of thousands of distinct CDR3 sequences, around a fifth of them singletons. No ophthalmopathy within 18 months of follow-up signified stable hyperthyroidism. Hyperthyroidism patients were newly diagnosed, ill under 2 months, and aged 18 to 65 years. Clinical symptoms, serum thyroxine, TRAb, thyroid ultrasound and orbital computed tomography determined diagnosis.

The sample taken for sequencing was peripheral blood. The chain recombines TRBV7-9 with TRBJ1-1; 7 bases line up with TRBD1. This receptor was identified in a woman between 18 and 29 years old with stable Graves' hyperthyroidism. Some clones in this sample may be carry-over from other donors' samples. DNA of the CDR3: TGTGCCAGCAGCTTAGCTGGCAGGGGGGAGGCTTTCTTT. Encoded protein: CASSLAGRGEAFF.